Below, one T cell receptor beta chain is given with its context. Sequencing used immunoSEQ multiplex PCR; TCRdb keeps in-frame clones, though not all of them. The table lists some 140,000 clones, about nine tenths of them singletons. The CDR3 consists of 16 residues. In germline, CDR1 is WNHNN, CDR2 SYGVQD (reference sequence). Trimming removed 11 bases from V and 0 bases from J, with 20 bases in between. These data come from a study of control samples from healthy donors and cancer patients. The sample consisted of blood. The chain couples TRBV10-1 to TRBJ1-5; a weak D match, TRBD1 (5 bases). The sequence derives from a man younger than 45 in good health. The CDR3 loop is CAGFRRTPYSNQPQHF. The CDR3 region has the DNA TGCGCCGGCTTTCGTAGGACACCGTATAGCAATCAGCCCCAGCATTTT.